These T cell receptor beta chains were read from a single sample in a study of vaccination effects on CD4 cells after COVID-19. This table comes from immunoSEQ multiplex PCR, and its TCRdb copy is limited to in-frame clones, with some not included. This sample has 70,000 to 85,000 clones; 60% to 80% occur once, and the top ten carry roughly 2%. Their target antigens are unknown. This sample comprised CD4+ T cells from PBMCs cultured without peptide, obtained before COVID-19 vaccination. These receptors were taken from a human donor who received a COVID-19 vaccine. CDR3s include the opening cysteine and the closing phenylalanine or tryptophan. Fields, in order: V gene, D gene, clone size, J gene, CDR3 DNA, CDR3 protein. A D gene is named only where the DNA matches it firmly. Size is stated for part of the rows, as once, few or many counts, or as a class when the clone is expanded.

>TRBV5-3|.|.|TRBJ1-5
TGTGCCAGAAGCACCGGTTGGGACAGCAATCAGCCCCAGCATTTT
CARSTGWDSNQPQHF
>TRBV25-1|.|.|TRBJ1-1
TGTGCCAGCAGTGAATACATGCAGGCTGAAGCTTTCTTT
CASSEYMQAEAFF
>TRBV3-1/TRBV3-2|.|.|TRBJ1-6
TGTGCCACGAACACCGCGGGGGATTCACCCCTCCACTTT
CATNTAGDSPLHF
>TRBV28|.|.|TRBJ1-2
TGTGCCAGCAGTTTAAGGGACGGATATGGCTACACCTTC
CASSLRDGYGYTF
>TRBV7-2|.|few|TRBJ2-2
TGTGCCAGCAGCTTACGCGGGGAGCTGTTTTTT
CASSLRGELFF
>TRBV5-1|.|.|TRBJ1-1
TGCGCCAGCAGCGAGGGAAGCGGCACTGAAGCTTTCTTT
CASSEGSGTEAFF
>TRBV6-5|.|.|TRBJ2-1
TGTGCCAGCAGGCTTGACAGGCGATACAATGAGCAGTTCTTC
CASRLDRRYNEQFF
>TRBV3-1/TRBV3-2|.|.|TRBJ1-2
TGTGCCAGCAGCCAAGCACAGGTAGGAAGAGGCTACACCTTC
CASSQAQVGRGYTF
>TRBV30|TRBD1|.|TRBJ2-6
TGTGCCTGGAGCGCGAGGACAGGGGGAGTTTCTGGGGCCAACGTCCTGACTTTC
CAWSARTGGVSGANVLTF
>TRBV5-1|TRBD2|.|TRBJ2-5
TGCGCCAGCAGCTTGGTGCGCGGGGGGGCGACCGGAGAGACCCAGTACTTC
CASSLVRGGATGETQYF
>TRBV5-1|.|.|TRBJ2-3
TGCGCCAGCAGCTTGGACCCGGGACTCAACACAGATACGCAGTATTTT
CASSLDPGLNTDTQYF
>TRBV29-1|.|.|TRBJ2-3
TGCAGCGTCCGGGATTTCTTTAGCACAGATACGCAGTATTTT
CSVRDFFSTDTQYF